These 25 T cell receptor beta chains share one sample of origin, sequenced in a study of T cell responses to AZD1222 COVID-19 vaccine. Measured with immunoSEQ multiplex PCR; TCRdb has only the in-frame clones, and not every one. This sample has 100,000 to 150,000 clones, with 75% to 90% found just once. Sequencing was performed on peripheral blood, taken on day 0 of AZD1222 vaccination. The receptor source for this set is an adult in good health.

J is TRBJ1-2 and V is TRBV2, with a tentative D call TRBD1 (5 bases). With 6 bases removed from V and 7 bases from J, the gap between germline ends came to 24 bases. This CDR3 region has 16 residues. Germline assignment: CDR1 SNHLY and CDR2 FYNNEI. The CDR3: CASSVTGTPLWGGYTF. Here the CDR3 DNA reads TGTGCCAGCAGCGTTACCGGGACGCCTTTGTGGGGTGGCTACACCTTC.

The J gene is TRBJ1-1, the V gene TRBV5-1, with no clear D. V dropped 4 bases and J dropped 0 bases, with 10 bases sitting between them. The CDR3 loop spans 14 amino acids. The germline CDR1 and CDR2 sequences are SGHRS and YFSETQ. The CDR3 bases are TGCGCCAGCAGCGGTATCGACATGAACACTGAAGCTTTCTTT. Encoded protein: CASSGIDMNTEAFF.

The J gene is TRBJ1-1, the V gene TRBV6-5; 7 nucleotides agree with TRBD1. This CDR3 contains 15 residues. Germline CDR1 reads MNHEY; CDR2 reads SVGAGI. Trimming took 11 bases from V and 0 from J; bases not matched to a gene: 12. For the CDR3, the DNA is TGTGCCGGACAACGGGACAGAAGCATGAACACTGAAGCTTTCTTT. It translates to CAGQRDRSMNTEAFF.

J is TRBJ2-7 and V is TRBV27, with D unresolved. The V and J ends lost 3 bases and 1 base respectively, with 7 bases between them. CDR3 length equals 13 residues. Germline V gene lookup returns CDR1 MNHEY and CDR2 SMNVEV (reference sequence). As DNA, the CDR3 is TGTGCCAGCAGTTTCGCTGGGTCCTACGAGCAGTACTTC. Translation: CASSFAGSYEQYF.

This chain connects TRBV2 to TRBJ1-4; 7 bases match TRBD1. Per the germline V gene, CDR1 is SNHLY and CDR2 is FYNNEI. V was pared by 2 bases and J by 0 bases, with 6 bases of the junction left unmatched. This CDR3 is 17 amino acids long. CDR3 loop: CASSEQGGPSTNEKLFF. CDR3 coding DNA: TGTGCCAGCAGTGAACAGGGGGGCCCCTCAACTAATGAAAAACTGTTTTTT.

This clone occurred once. The V call is TRBV19, the J call TRBJ2-5, with D tentatively TRBD2 (6 bases). Germline CDR1 is LNHDA and CDR2 is SQIVND (reference sequence). V was clipped by 3 bases and J by 5 bases, with 13 bases between them. The CDR3 spans 14 residues. DNA of the CDR3: TGTGCCAGTAGTATGGGTCTAGCGAGGGAGACCCAGTACTTC. It yields the protein CASSMGLARETQYF.

This chain connects TRBV5-6 to TRBJ2-7, with 8 bases identical to TRBD2. Germline loops: CDR1 SGHDT, CDR2 YYEEEE. The CDR3 runs to 15 residues. The J segment lost 4 bases and the V segment lost 4 bases, leaving 10 bases of the junction unmatched. The CDR3 DNA reads TGTGCCAGCAGCCCACGGGGGGGGCTAAGGTACGAGCAGTACTTC. This sequence encodes CASSPRGGLRYEQYF.

The rearrangement uses TRBV19 and TRBJ2-1; tentative D call: TRBD1 (5 bases). The CDR3 runs to 15 residues. Germline assignment: CDR1 LNHDA and CDR2 SQIVND (reference sequence). V gave up 7 bases and J gave up 1 base, with 14 bases separating them. DNA for the CDR3: TGTGCCAGTACCCTGCAGGGTGCGTCCTACAATGAGCAGTTCTTC. Its translation is CASTLQGASYNEQFF.

This clone was counted only a few times. The chain links TRBV30 to TRBJ1-4, with D unresolved. The CDR3 is made up of 13 amino acids. In germline, CDR1 is GTSNPN, CDR2 SVGIG (reference sequence). V gave up 2 bases and J gave up 4 bases, with 8 bases separating them. The CDR3 is CAWSMGGNEKLFF. In DNA form, the CDR3 reads TGTGCCTGGAGTATGGGCGGTAATGAAAAACTGTTTTTT.

This rearrangement joins TRBV7-9 to TRBJ1-4, with D uncertain. The length of the CDR3 is 13 residues. Trimming pared 1 base from V and 8 bases from J, leaving 8 bases between. Germline assignment: CDR1 SEHNR and CDR2 FQNEAQ (reference sequence). This chain's CDR3 is CASSLGGLEKLFF. In DNA form, the CDR3 reads TGTGCCAGCAGCTTAGGAGGGCTGGAAAAACTGTTTTTT.

This clone occurred a few times. This chain connects TRBV7-9 to TRBJ2-7, with D hard to call. The CDR3 is 12 residues long. The V gene lost 2 bases and the J gene lost 3 bases, with 5 bases spanning the gap. Germline V CDR1 and CDR2: SEHNR, FQNEAQ (reference sequence). The CDR3 is CASSLTNYEQYF. The CDR3 region has the DNA TGTGCCAGCAGCTTAACTAACTACGAGCAGTACTTC. The entire variable domain, with the rest obtained from reference TRBV7-9 and TRBJ2-7, is as follows: DTGVSQNPRHKITKRGQNVTFRCDPISEHNRLYWYRQTLGQGPEFLTYFQNEAQLEKSRLLSDRFSAERPKGSFSTLEIQRTEQGDSAMYLCASSLTNYEQYFGPGTRLTVT.

Regarding this clone: Relative to the germline gene, one junction end is altered; a read error may explain this. The J gene is TRBJ2-5, the V gene TRBV27, with TRBD2 identical over 8 bases. The V gene's germline CDR1 is MNHEY and CDR2 SMNVEV (reference sequence). The CDR3 contains 15 residues. The CDR3 DNA reads as TGTGCCAGCGCCGGGACTAGATACGGACAAGTGACCCAGTACTTC. Protein sequence: CASAGTRYGQVTQYF.

V gene TRBV6-2 or TRBV6-3 combines with J gene TRBJ1-1; D perhaps matches TRBD1 (5 bases). Trimming took 5 bases from V and 1 from J, leaving 11 bases between them. Germline V gene data show CDR1 as MNHEY and CDR2 as SVGEGT. The CDR3 length is 14 residues. CDR3 bases: TGTGCCAGCAGTACACGGGACTCGAACACTGAAGCTTTCTTT. Its protein is CASSTRDSNTEAFF.

There are a few counts of this clone. V usage is TRBV7-2 and J usage is TRBJ1-1; 7 positions match TRBD1. With V trimmed by 4 bases and J by 6 bases, 8 bases remained unmatched. The CDR3 runs 14 residues. Germline CDR1 reads SGHTA; CDR2 reads FQGNSA. This chain's CDR3 is CASSSRGKRAEAFF. The CDR3 DNA sequence: TGTGCCAGCAGCTCCAGGGGGAAGCGCGCTGAAGCTTTCTTT.

V usage is TRBV12-3 or TRBV12-4 and J usage is TRBJ1-2; tentatively, D is TRBD1 (5 bases). The CDR3 is made up of 12 amino acids. V was shortened by 6 bases and J by 8 bases, with 13 bases between the two germline ends. In DNA form, the CDR3 reads TGTGCCAGCAGCCCCGGAGGGGAGGGCTACACCTTC. It yields the protein CASSPGGEGYTF.

The sample holds a few counts of this clone. The chain combines TRBV5-1 with TRBJ1-2, with D uncertain. The V end was cut by 2 bases, the J end by 7 bases, with 9 bases between. The germline V gene encodes CDR1 SGHRS and CDR2 YFSETQ. This CDR3 is built from 12 residues. The CDR3: CASSFPYGGYTF. The CDR3 region has the DNA TGCGCCAGCAGCTTCCCTTATGGTGGCTACACCTTC.

The rearrangement joins TRBV3-1 (or the pseudogene TRBV3-2) to TRBJ2-7; the D gene is possibly TRBD1 (5 bases). The V end lost 0 bases, the J end lost 4 bases, and 13 bases lay between the germline ends. The V gene's germline CDR1 is LGHDT and CDR2 YNNKEL (reference sequence). The CDR3 has 15 residues. The CDR3 DNA reads as TGTGCCAGCAGCCAAGAATCCCAAACAGGTTACGAGCAGTACTTC. Protein: CASSQESQTGYEQYF.

CDR3 protein: CAIRLTDTEAFF. For the CDR3, the DNA is TGTGCCATCAGGTTGACGGACACTGAAGCTTTCTTT. The rearrangement joins TRBV10-3 to TRBJ1-1; D remains ambiguous. This CDR3 region has 12 residues. The germline V and J ends were trimmed by 6 bases and 3 bases, with 8 bases remaining between them. Germline-derived CDR1 and CDR2 are ENHRY and SYGVKD.

The chain couples TRBV5-1 to TRBJ1-2; no clear D gene. The CDR3 covers 15 residues. Trimming left V 4 bases short and J 0 bases short, with 13 bases between. In germline, CDR1 is SGHRS, CDR2 YFSETQ. In DNA form, the CDR3 reads TGCGCCAGCAGCCCGATTGAGGGAGCTAACTATGGCTACACCTTC. Translating gives CASSPIEGANYGYTF.

This rearrangement joins TRBV9 to TRBJ1-2; D unresolved. Germline CDR1 reads SGDLS; CDR2 reads YYNGEE. The CDR3 is made up of 12 amino acids. V was shortened by 0 bases and J by 9 bases, with 9 bases between the two germline ends. The CDR3 reads CASSVEIGRYTF. The CDR3 DNA reads as TGTGCCAGCAGCGTAGAAATAGGACGCTACACCTTC.

This CDR3 is CASSLMASGQETQYF. CDR3 sequence (DNA): TGCGCCAGCAGCTTGATGGCCAGCGGGCAAGAGACCCAGTACTTC. The genes are TRBV5-1 and TRBJ2-5; maybe TRBD2 (6 bases). The CDR3 has 15 residues. V was clipped by 1 base and J by 2 bases, with 12 bases between them. The V gene's germline CDR1 is SGHRS and CDR2 YFSETQ. The variable domain in full, completed from reference TRBV5-1 and TRBJ2-5, reads KAGVTQTPRYLIKTRGQQVTLSCSPISGHRSVSWYQQTPGQGLQFLFEYFSETQRNKGNFPGRFSGRQFSNSRSEMNVSTLELGDSALYLCASSLMASGQETQYFGPGTRLLVL.

Here the CDR3 reads CASSQDWAGGLQETQYF. DNA of the CDR3: TGTGCCAGCAGCCAAGATTGGGCGGGGGGGCTTCAAGAGACCCAGTACTTC. V and J are TRBV4-2 and TRBJ2-5, with TRBD2 matching over 9 bases. CDR3 length equals 17 residues. Per germline, CDR1 LGHNA and CDR2 YNFKEQ. V lost 0 bases and J lost 2; bases outside the gene matches: 7.

The chain employs TRBV7-9 and TRBJ1-1; D is unclear. V gave up 5 bases and J gave up 3 bases, with 13 bases separating them. CDR1 and CDR2 (germline): SEHNR, FQNEAQ (reference sequence). This CDR3 spans 14 amino acids. CDR3 bases: TGTGCCAGCAGCCTTTTGCGGGGTCACACTGAAGCTTTCTTT. This translates into CASSLLRGHTEAFF.

The chain uses TRBV7-8 and TRBJ2-7; D is ambiguous. CDR3 length equals 12 residues. Germline values: CDR1 SGHVS, CDR2 FQNEAQ. V was trimmed by 1 base and J by 3 bases, leaving 4 bases between them. The DNA for the CDR3 is TGTGCCAGCAGCTTAGGTTACTACGAGCAGTACTTC. It encodes CASSLGYYEQYF.

The chain uses TRBV24-1 and TRBJ2-1; TRBD2 aligns across 9 bases. This CDR3 is built from 16 residues. V lost 4 bases and J lost 4; bases outside the gene matches: 7. Germline CDR1 reads KGHDR; CDR2 reads SFDVKD. The CDR3 bases are TGTGCCACCAGTGACGCGGGGGGGCTTTTTTACAATGAGCAGTTCTTC. Its translation is CATSDAGGLFYNEQFF.